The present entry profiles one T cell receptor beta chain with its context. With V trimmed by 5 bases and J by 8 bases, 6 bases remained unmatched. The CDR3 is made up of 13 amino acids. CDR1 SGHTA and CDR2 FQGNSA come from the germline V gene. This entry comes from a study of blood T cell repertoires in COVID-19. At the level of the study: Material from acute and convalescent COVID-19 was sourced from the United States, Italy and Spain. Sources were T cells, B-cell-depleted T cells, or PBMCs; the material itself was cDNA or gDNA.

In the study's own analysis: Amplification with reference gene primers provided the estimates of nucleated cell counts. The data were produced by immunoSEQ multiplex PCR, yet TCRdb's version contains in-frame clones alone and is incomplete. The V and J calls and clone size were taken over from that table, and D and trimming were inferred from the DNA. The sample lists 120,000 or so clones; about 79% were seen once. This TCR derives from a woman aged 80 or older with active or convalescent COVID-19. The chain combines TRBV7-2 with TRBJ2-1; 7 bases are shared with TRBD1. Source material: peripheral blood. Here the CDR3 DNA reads TGTGCCAGCAGCAGAAGACAGGGATATGAGCAGTTCTTC. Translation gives CASSRRQGYEQFF.